This T cell receptor beta chain was obtained from a study of a mutant IDH1 vaccine in newly diagnosed glioma. Study at large: There were about 60% males and around 40% females among treated patients, whose mean age was 40.4 years. Earlier treatment was radiotherapy, temozolomide, or both, with most getting both.

TCRdb's copy holds only in-frame clones and misses some; the assay was immunoSEQ multiplex PCR. The table lists some 70,000 clones, roughly 78% of them singletons. Study-wide points: Among all patients, vaccine-induced immune responses occurred in over 80%.

As for time point: baseline, week 1 (first vaccination visit). Treatment noted: pre-vaccination baseline after standard-of-care therapy. Donor diagnoses consisted of new WHO grade 3 or 4 IDH1-mutant, ATRX-lost astrocytomas. This CDR3 is built from 12 residues. Trimming left V 2 bases short and J 5 bases short, with 6 bases between. Germline V gene lookup returns CDR1 LNHNV and CDR2 YYDKDF (reference sequence). With regard to this clone: The antigen is not known.

The clonotype was recovered from a man in his fifties with glioma. The sample was PBMCs, taken from a glioma patient treated with radiotherapy, temozolomide or both. The chain joins TRBV15 to TRBJ1-1; D unresolved. The CDR3 DNA is TGTGCCACCAGCAGAACACCGACTGAAGCTTTCTTT. Translating gives CATSRTPTEAFF.